Listed below are T cell receptor beta chains from one sample, sequenced in a study of T cell changes during pregnancy in multiple sclerosis. This table comes from immunoSEQ multiplex PCR, and its TCRdb copy is limited to in-frame clones, with some not included. The table has tens of thousands of clones, just over 90% seen once. The material sequenced was CD8+ T cells from peripheral blood mononuclear cells, taken in the first trimester of pregnancy. The source is a female donor with multiple sclerosis, enrolled in a pregnancy study. Each CDR3 is given with its conserved first and last residue. A D gene is named only where the DNA matches it firmly. Size is stated for part of the rows, as once, few or many counts, or as a class when the clone is expanded.

D	V	size	J	CDR3	DNA
TRBD2	TRBV9	.	TRBJ2-7	CASSVGSGGRGYEQYF	TGTGCCAGCAGCGTAGGGTCCGGTGGGAGGGGATACGAGCAGTACTTC
.	TRBV4-1	.	TRBJ1-1	CASSHRQGPSTASYTEAFF	TGCGCCAGCAGCCACCGTCAAGGTCCTTCTACAGCTAGCTACACTGAAGCTTTCTTT
.	TRBV5-6	.	TRBJ2-1	CASSRNPENEQFF	TGTGCCAGCTCTAGGAATCCGGAGAATGAGCAGTTCTTC
TRBD1	TRBV19	once	TRBJ1-1	CASSTGTGNTEAFF	TGTGCCAGTAGTACCGGGACAGGGAACACTGAAGCTTTCTTT
.	TRBV7-9	once	TRBJ1-1	CASSPWGDTEAFF	TGTGCCAGCAGCCCCTGGGGGGACACTGAAGCTTTCTTT
TRBD1	TRBV27	.	TRBJ2-1	CASSLRQGGRNEQFF	TGTGCCAGCAGTTTAAGACAGGGGGGCCGAAATGAGCAGTTCTTC
TRBD1	TRBV30	.	TRBJ2-1	CAWSTGGGYEQFF	TGTGCCTGGTCGACAGGGGGCGGATATGAGCAGTTCTTC
.	TRBV27	.	TRBJ2-7	CASSPGQYYEQYF	TGTGCCAGCAGTCCCGGACAGTATTACGAGCAGTACTTC
TRBD2	TRBV7-8	.	TRBJ2-5	CASSQLAGGEETQYF	TGTGCCAGCAGCCAACTAGCGGGAGGAGAAGAGACCCAGTACTTC
.	TRBV13	.	TRBJ2-7	CASSLPGVYEQYF	TGTGCCAGCAGCCTGCCGGGGGTTTACGAGCAGTACTTC
TRBD2	TRBV2	medium-sized	TRBJ2-3	CASSDFGAPLAGATDTQYF	TGTGCCAGCAGTGATTTCGGGGCACCCCTAGCGGGAGCCACAGATACGCAGTATTTT
TRBD1	TRBV2	.	TRBJ2-3	CASRGDRQGGTDTQYF	TGTGCCAGCAGGGGGGACAGGCAAGGAGGCACAGATACGCAGTATTTT
.	TRBV19	.	TRBJ2-1	CASSIVPTVNEQFF	TGTGCCAGTAGTATAGTCCCGACAGTTAATGAGCAGTTCTTC
TRBD2	TRBV11-3	.	TRBJ2-3	CASSQRTSGGTSTDTQYF	TGTGCCAGCAGCCAACGGACTAGCGGAGGGACTAGCACAGATACGCAGTATTTT
.	TRBV28	.	TRBJ2-1	CASSFGGAGRLLNEQFF	TGTGCCAGCAGTTTTGGAGGGGCAGGTCGTTTGTTGAATGAGCAGTTCTTC
.	TRBV5-8	.	TRBJ2-7	CASSLGAQGYEQYF	TGTGCCAGCAGCTTGGGGGCACAGGGTTACGAGCAGTACTTC
.	TRBV28	.	TRBJ2-3	CASSLGAGRGTDTQYF	TGTGCCAGCAGTTTAGGGGCGGGAAGGGGCACAGATACGCAGTATTTT
TRBD1	TRBV27	.	TRBJ2-5	CASSSRQGRETQYF	TGTGCCAGCAGTTCCCGACAGGGGAGAGAGACCCAGTACTTC
.	TRBV27	.	TRBJ1-3	CASSLAGGQGNTIYF	TGTGCCAGCAGTTTGGCGGGGGGGCAGGGAAACACCATATATTTT
.	TRBV7-6	once	TRBJ2-1	CASSFLRAYSSYNEQFF	TGTGCCAGCAGCTTCTTAAGAGCTTACAGCTCCTACAATGAGCAGTTCTTC
TRBD1	TRBV10-3	.	TRBJ2-7	CAISSGTGGYEQYF	TGTGCCATCTCTTCCGGGACAGGAGGATACGAGCAGTACTTC
TRBD2	TRBV29-1	.	TRBJ2-1	CSVDAGTSGSDEQFF	TGCAGCGTTGATGCTGGGACTAGCGGGAGCGATGAGCAGTTCTTC
.	TRBV30	.	TRBJ1-3	CAWSSTGSINTIYF	TGTGCCTGGAGTTCAACAGGATCGATAAACACCATATATTTT
TRBD2	TRBV19	.	TRBJ2-7	CASSIARTSGTYEQYF	TGTGCCAGTAGTATAGCCCGGACTAGCGGCACCTACGAGCAGTACTTC
TRBD2	TRBV27	.	TRBJ2-7	CASSSSGLAGVGEQYF	TGTGCCAGCAGTTCTTCCGGACTAGCGGGAGTGGGCGAGCAGTACTTC
.	TRBV5-5	.	TRBJ1-2	CASSLFYRADVNYGYTF	TGTGCCAGCAGCTTATTCTACAGGGCGGACGTTAACTATGGCTACACCTTC
TRBD1	TRBV5-1	.	TRBJ1-1	CASSWGQGAAEAFF	TGCGCCAGCAGCTGGGGACAGGGGGCGGCTGAAGCTTTCTTT
TRBD2	TRBV5-6	medium-sized	TRBJ2-1	CASSLGGGYYNEQFF	TGTGCCAGCAGCTTGGGGGGAGGGTACTACAATGAGCAGTTCTTC
.	TRBV9	.	TRBJ2-1	CASSVASRGSLGNEQFF	TGTGCCAGCAGCGTAGCTTCCAGGGGCTCACTTGGCAATGAGCAGTTCTTC
.	TRBV5-4	.	TRBJ2-1	CASNDPFHRDEQFF	TGTGCCAGCAACGATCCTTTTCACCGGGATGAGCAGTTCTTC
.	TRBV28	.	TRBJ2-5	CASSDTGIQETQYF	TGTGCCAGCAGTGATACCGGGATCCAAGAGACCCAGTACTTC
TRBD2	TRBV6-6	.	TRBJ2-7	CASRSQRGFYEQYF	TGTGCCAGCCGAAGCCAGCGGGGATTCTACGAGCAGTACTTC
TRBD2	TRBV4-3	.	TRBJ2-1	CASSVGLAGYNEQFF	TGCGCCAGCAGCGTGGGACTAGCGGGATACAATGAGCAGTTCTTC
.	TRBV6-1	.	TRBJ2-4	CASSEYDIGKNIQYF	TGTGCCAGCAGTGAATATGACATCGGTAAAAACATTCAGTACTTC
.	TRBV15	once	TRBJ2-1	CATSRGTVATYNEQFF	TGTGCCACCAGCAGAGGAACGGTAGCGACCTACAATGAGCAGTTCTTC
.	TRBV13	.	TRBJ2-1	CASSPFSRDEQFF	TGTGCCAGCAGCCCCTTTTCCCGTGATGAGCAGTTCTTC
.	TRBV7-9	.	TRBJ2-7	CASANGDEQYF	TGTGCCAGCGCGAACGGGGACGAGCAGTACTTC
.	TRBV29-1	.	TRBJ2-2	CSAERLAGELFF	TGCAGCGCCGAGAGGCTAGCCGGGGAGCTGTTTTTT
TRBD1	TRBV9	.	TRBJ2-7	CASSLGTGSSYEQYF	TGTGCCAGCAGCCTCGGGACAGGCAGTAGCTACGAGCAGTACTTC
TRBD2	TRBV28	.	TRBJ2-5	CASSLEGAGGPGETQYF	TGTGCCAGCAGTTTAGAGGGAGCGGGAGGGCCGGGTGAGACCCAGTACTTC
TRBD1	TRBV7-9	.	TRBJ1-1	CASSFPGQKGQGAEAFF	TGTGCCAGCAGCTTTCCGGGACAGAAGGGCCAAGGAGCTGAAGCTTTCTTT
TRBD1	TRBV18	.	TRBJ1-2	CASSPQTVSGGGGYTF	TGTGCCAGCTCACCACAGACGGTTTCAGGGGGAGGTGGCTACACCTTC
.	TRBV7-9	.	TRBJ1-2	CASSPIPGGYTF	TGTGCCAGCAGCCCTATCCCGGGAGGCTACACCTTC